One and the same sample provided the 27 T cell receptor beta chains below, sequenced in a study of blood T cell repertoires in COVID-19. Clones were read by immunoSEQ multiplex PCR, and TCRdb kept only the in-frame ones, dropping some. This sample has 75,000 to 90,000 clones; about four fifths occur once, and the top ten carry about 12%. Sequencing used peripheral blood. The receptors were sampled from a woman in her 40s with active or convalescent COVID-19.

The chain has TRBV6-1 and TRBJ2-7; 7 bases are shared with TRBD1. The CDR3 length is 16 residues. The V gene's germline CDR1 is MNHNS and CDR2 SASEGT. Trimming took 4 bases from V and 4 from J; bases not matched to a gene: 13. The CDR3 DNA follows: TGTGCCAGCAGTGCCCGGACAGGCCTCCACCCTTACGAGCAGTACTTC. It encodes CASSARTGLHPYEQYF.

The V and J genes are TRBV18 and TRBJ2-5; D may be TRBD1 (6 bases). V was clipped by 4 bases and J by 1 base, with 13 bases between them. The germline V gene encodes CDR1 KGHSH and CDR2 LQKENI. This CDR3 comprises 15 residues. The CDR3 DNA follows: TGTGCCAGCTCACTTCGCGGACAGATCCAAGAGACCCAGTACTTC. It is translated as CASSLRGQIQETQYF.

V and J are TRBV5-1 and TRBJ2-5; TRBD2 is a possible D gene (5 bases). Trimming shortened V by 4 bases and J by 7 bases, and 14 bases separated the two germline ends. This CDR3 is 13 amino acids long. CDR1 and CDR2 (germline): SGHRS, YFSETQ. CDR3 coding DNA: TGCGCCAGCAGCCCTGACGGGGATGGGACCCAGTACTTC. As protein: CASSPDGDGTQYF.

The rearrangement links TRBV12-2 to TRBJ2-5; no DNA check was done on the table's D call, TRBD2. TRBV12-2 is a known pseudogene. This CDR3 spans 18 amino acids. The CDR3 loop is CASRPWGGRSTLQETQYF. The CDR3 bases are TGTGCAAGTCGCCCGTGGGGGGGGAGGTCTACTTTACAAGAGACCCAGTACTTC.

The chain combines TRBV11-1 with TRBJ2-5, with a possible D match to TRBD2 (5 bases). Trimming left V 4 bases short and J 2 bases short, with 17 bases between. CDR1 and CDR2 from the germline V gene are SGHAT and FQDESV (reference sequence). The CDR3 is 16 amino acids. The chain's CDR3 is CASSSILGSKQETQYF. CDR3 sequence (DNA): TGTGCCAGCAGCTCAATACTAGGGTCCAAACAAGAGACCCAGTACTTC.

J is TRBJ2-7 and V is TRBV12-5, with TRBD1 identical over 8 bases. The CDR3 is 15 amino acids. CDR1 is LGHNT and CDR2 is FRNRAP in the germline V gene. The V gene end was trimmed by 0 bases and the J gene end by 4 bases; junction bases not matched to a gene: 5. CDR3 residues: CASGLVVDRGYEQYF. The CDR3 nucleotides read TGTGCTAGTGGTTTGGTAGTTGACAGGGGATACGAGCAGTACTTC. Using reference TRBV12-5 and TRBJ2-7 for the parts outside the CDR3, the full variable domain is DARVTQTPRHKVTEMGQEVTMRCQPILGHNTVFWYRQTMMQGLELLAYFRNRAPLDDSGMPKDRFSAEMPDATLATLKIQPSEPRDSAVYFCASGLVVDRGYEQYFGPGTRLTVT.

This clone was detected only once. This chain uses TRBV5-4 with TRBJ1-1, with TRBD1 matching 9 bases. J was trimmed by 1 base and V by 5 bases; bases with no gene match: 6. Germline V gives CDR1 SGHNT, CDR2 YYREEE (reference sequence). The CDR3 runs 15 residues. CDR3 DNA sequence: TGTGCCAGCAGTCGTCCGACAGGGGGGAACACTGAAGCTTTCTTT. Translating gives CASSRPTGGNTEAFF. The entire variable domain, with the rest obtained from reference TRBV5-4 and TRBJ1-1, is as follows: ETGVTQSPTHLIKTRGQQVTLRCSSQSGHNTVSWYQQALGQGPQFIFQYYREEENGRGNFPPRFSGLQFPNYSSELNVNALELDDSALYLCASSRPTGGNTEAFFGQGTRLTVV.

The chain combines TRBV29-1 with TRBJ2-7; 11 bases fit TRBD2. Germline V CDR1 and CDR2: SQVTM, ANQGSEA. V lost 6 bases, J lost 1 base, and 17 bases stayed unmatched. The CDR3 is 18 amino acids. CDR3 DNA sequence: TGCAGCGTCCCAATCGAGGGACTAGCGGCAAGTGTTTCCTACGAGCAGTACTTC. It yields the protein CSVPIEGLAASVSYEQYF.

The chain is built from TRBV18 and TRBJ1-1; the D gene is possibly TRBD1 (6 bases). The germline V and J ends were trimmed by 3 bases and 1 base, with 15 bases remaining between them. This CDR3 has 16 residues. The germline CDR1 and CDR2 sequences are KGHSH and LQKENI. CDR3 region: CASSPQGGGQNTEAFF. The CDR3 region has the DNA TGTGCCAGCTCACCCCAAGGGGGAGGGCAGAACACTGAAGCTTTCTTT.

The V call is TRBV11-3, the J call TRBJ2-7, with 7 bases matching TRBD2. J gave up 3 bases and V 8 bases, and 19 bases lay outside the gene matches. Germline V CDR1 and CDR2: SGHNT, YENEEA. This CDR3 region has 17 residues. The CDR3, as DNA: TGTGCCAGCCCTACCAGACCGTGGGGGGGGTACTACTACGAGCAGTACTTC. It codes for CASPTRPWGGYYYEQYF.

This chain uses TRBV6-1 with TRBJ1-6, with D possibly being TRBD1 (6 bases). Trimming took off 3 bases at V and 10 bases at J, with 13 bases between the two ends. This CDR3 contains 14 residues. CDR1 and CDR2 (germline): MNHNS, SASEGT. The CDR3 sequence: CASSDEQGWSPLHF. CDR3 coding DNA: TGTGCCAGCAGTGATGAACAGGGATGGTCACCCCTCCACTTT.

This chain joins TRBV3-1 (or the pseudogene TRBV3-2) and TRBJ1-4; no clear D gene. This CDR3 is 14 amino acids long. V was pared by 3 bases and J by 3 bases, with 8 bases between. Germline assignment: CDR1 LGHDT and CDR2 YNNKEL (reference sequence). CDR3 coding DNA: TGTGCCAGCAGCCAGAGAGGCGCTAATGAAAAACTGTTTTTT. This gives the protein CASSQRGANEKLFF.

The V call is TRBV6-2 or TRBV6-3, the J call TRBJ1-1; a weak D match, TRBD1 (6 bases). Per germline, CDR1 MNHEY and CDR2 SVGEGT. V was trimmed by 5 bases and J by 1 base, leaving 11 bases between them. The CDR3 length is 14 residues. CDR3 sequence: CASSLTRGNTEAFF. CDR3 bases: TGTGCCAGCAGTCTAACCAGGGGGAACACTGAAGCTTTCTTT.

The chain uses TRBV4-2 and TRBJ2-5; TRBD1 agrees at 9 bases. With V trimmed by 4 bases and J by 2 bases, 14 bases remained unmatched. CDR1 is LGHNA and CDR2 is YNFKEQ in the germline V gene. The CDR3 extends over 18 amino acids. The CDR3 coding sequence is TGTGCCAGCAGCCCCTACGCCTCGGGACAGGGAGGTCAAGAGACCCAGTACTTC. Its protein product is CASSPYASGQGGQETQYF.

The chain joins TRBV2 to TRBJ1-4; D not resolved. Between the trimmed V and J ends, which lost 8 bases and 7 bases, there was a span of 11 bases. The germline gives CDR1 SNHLY, CDR2 FYNNEI. The CDR3 consists of 12 residues. The CDR3: CASSTLGEKLFF. The CDR3 nucleotides are TGTGCCAGCTCCACTCTAGGTGAAAAACTGTTTTTT.

The V call is TRBV10-3, the J call TRBJ2-5; 9 bases are shared with TRBD1. CDR3 length: 20 amino acids. V shed 2 bases and J 4 bases; nucleotides not matched to a gene: 20. CDR1 and CDR2 (germline): ENHRY, SYGVKD. Here the CDR3 reads CAISEKRTGGLKNNRETQYF. CDR3 bases: TGTGCCATCAGTGAGAAGCGTACAGGGGGCTTGAAAAACAATCGAGAGACCCAGTACTTC.

This rearrangement joins TRBV28 to TRBJ2-7; TRBD1 matches 8 bases. The V and J ends lost 6 bases and 7 bases, in that order; junction bases with no gene match: 5. The CDR3 covers 12 residues. CDR1 and CDR2 (germline): MDHEN, SYDVKM. The CDR3 DNA sequence: TGTGCCAGCAGGACAGGGGTCGGAGAGCAGTACTTC. This encodes CASRTGVGEQYF.

This chain links TRBV2 with TRBJ1-2; perhaps TRBD1 as D (6 bases). Germline CDR1 SNHLY, CDR2 FYNNEI. The CDR3 covers 13 residues. The V end was cut by 6 bases, the J end by 2 bases, with 10 bases between. DNA of the CDR3: TGTGCCAGCAGGTACAGGGAAAACTATGGCTACACCTTC. It translates to CASRYRENYGYTF.

The chain links TRBV27 to TRBJ1-5; TRBD1 is a possible D gene (6 bases). The germline V gene encodes CDR1 MNHEY and CDR2 SMNVEV (reference sequence). This CDR3 region has 13 residues. V was shortened by 4 bases and J by 7 bases, with 11 bases between the two germline ends. The CDR3 loop reads CASSWAGAQPQHF. CDR3 nucleotides: TGTGCCAGCAGTTGGGCAGGGGCCCAGCCCCAGCATTTT.

The chain has TRBV5-4 and TRBJ1-1; TRBD1 matches at 7 bases. The junction had 8 bases not matched to a gene; V was cut back by 4 bases and J by 2 bases. Germline V CDR1 and CDR2: SGHNT, YYREEE (reference sequence). The CDR3 runs to 15 residues. The CDR3: CASSPTGQLNTEAFF. In DNA, the CDR3 is TGTGCCAGCAGCCCTACGGGACAGCTTAACACTGAAGCTTTCTTT.

J is TRBJ1-3 and V is TRBV11-2; D not certain. Per germline, CDR1 SGHAT and CDR2 FQNNGV. V lost 4 bases and J 4 bases, leaving 11 bases between the germline ends. The CDR3 is 14 amino acids. The chain's CDR3 is CASSSPGGGNTIYF. The CDR3, as DNA: TGTGCCAGCAGCTCCCCGGGAGGAGGAAACACCATATATTTT.

The chain uses TRBV4-3 and TRBJ2-7, with D possibly matching TRBD1 (5 bases). Germline V gives CDR1 LGHNA, CDR2 YSLEER. Trimming left V 0 bases short and J 1 base short, with 16 bases between. This CDR3 has 17 amino acids. The CDR3 nucleotides are TGCGCCAGCAGCCAAGATCTCGGACACGAGCTTTCCTACGAGCAGTACTTC. The encoded protein is CASSQDLGHELSYEQYF.

The V gene is TRBV11-3, the J gene TRBJ1-1; D possibly corresponds to TRBD1 (6 bases). The CDR3 covers 14 residues. CDR1 is SGHNT, CDR2 YENEEA, per germline. Trimming stripped 5 bases from V and 3 bases from J, with 13 bases between. The DNA of the CDR3 is TGTGCCAGCAGCCGCAGGGGTTCGGACACTGAAGCTTTCTTT. Translating it yields CASSRRGSDTEAFF.

This chain joins TRBV18 and TRBJ2-1; TRBD2 is a possible D gene (5 bases). Germline-derived CDR1 and CDR2 are KGHSH and LQKENI. This CDR3 region has 12 residues. V lost 6 bases and J lost 7, with 10 bases in between. The CDR3 region is CASSRWENEQFF. In nucleotides, the CDR3 is TGTGCCAGCTCTCGCTGGGAGAATGAGCAGTTCTTC.

The rearrangement joins TRBV28 to TRBJ1-3; the D gene is possibly TRBD1 (5 bases). The V end lost 4 bases, the J end lost 0 bases, and 7 bases lay between the germline ends. Germline assignment: CDR1 MDHEN and CDR2 SYDVKM. This CDR3 comprises 14 residues. The CDR3 sequence: CASSWGHSGNTIYF. CDR3 DNA: TGTGCCAGCAGTTGGGGCCACTCTGGAAACACCATATATTTT.

The chain couples TRBV7-9 to TRBJ2-5; TRBD2 matches at 9 bases. J lost 4 bases, V lost 2 bases, and 5 bases had no gene match. In germline, CDR1 is SEHNR, CDR2 FQNEAQ (reference sequence). The CDR3 contains 15 residues. The CDR3 is CASSLSGGLRETQYF. CDR3 coding DNA: TGTGCCAGCAGCTTAAGCGGGGGGCTGAGAGAGACCCAGTACTTC. Complete variable domain (other parts from reference TRBV7-9 and TRBJ2-5): DTGVSQNPRHKITKRGQNVTFRCDPISEHNRLYWYRQTLGQGPEFLTYFQNEAQLEKSRLLSDRFSAERPKGSFSTLEIQRTEQGDSAMYLCASSLSGGLRETQYFGPGTRLLVL.

This clone was recorded a few times. The chain employs TRBV6-2 or TRBV6-3 and TRBJ1-5; 9 nucleotides align to TRBD1. Looked up from germline, CDR1 is MNHEY and CDR2 is SVGEGT. The CDR3 contains 14 residues. V lost 3 bases to trimming and J lost 6 bases; unmatched junction nucleotides: 3. The CDR3 nucleotides read TGTGCCAGCAGTTATGGGACAGGGAGTCAGCCCCAGCATTTT. It yields the protein CASSYGTGSQPQHF.